This T cell receptor beta chain was obtained from a study of shared clonotypes between healthy human individuals. Study at large: The study used three CD4 naive, three CD4 memory, two CD8 naive and one CD8 memory plate per donor.

TCRdb keeps only in-frame clones here, not all; method: immunoSEQ multiplex PCR. The data show about 2,200,000 clones, 85% to 95% seen once. In the naive CD8 group, cells lacked CD45RO and were positively selected for CCR7, so terminally differentiated effector memory CD45RA+ cells were left out. This clonotype was obtained from a man aged 18 to 30 in good health. Some clones in this sample may be carry-over from other donors' samples. Sequenced material: naive CD8+ T cells from PBMCs.

The CDR3 loop reads CASSGPYEQYF. Written as DNA, the CDR3 is TGTGCCAGCTCAGGACCCTACGAGCAGTACTTC. The rearrangement joins TRBV18 to TRBJ2-7, with unresolved D. There are 11 residues in the CDR3. The ends were cut back, 5 bases at V and 2 bases at J, with 4 bases in the middle. CDR1 is KGHSH and CDR2 is LQKENI in the germline V gene.